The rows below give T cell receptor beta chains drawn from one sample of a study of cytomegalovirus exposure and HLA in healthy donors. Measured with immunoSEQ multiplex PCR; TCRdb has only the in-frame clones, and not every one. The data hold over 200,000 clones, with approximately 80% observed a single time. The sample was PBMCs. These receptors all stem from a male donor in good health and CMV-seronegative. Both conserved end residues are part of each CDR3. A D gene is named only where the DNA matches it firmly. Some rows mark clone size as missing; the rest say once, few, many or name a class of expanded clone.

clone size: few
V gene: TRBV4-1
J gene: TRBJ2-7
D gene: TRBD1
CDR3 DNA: TGCGCCAGCAGGATTGGACAGGGGGTCTCCTACGAGCAGTACTTC
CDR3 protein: CASRIGQGVSYEQYF

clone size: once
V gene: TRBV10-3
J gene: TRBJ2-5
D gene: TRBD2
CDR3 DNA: TGTGCCATCAGCGGGGGGGACTGGCCGTACCAAGAGACCCAGTACTTC
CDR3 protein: CAISGGDWPYQETQYF

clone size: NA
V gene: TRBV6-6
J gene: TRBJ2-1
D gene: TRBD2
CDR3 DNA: TGTGCCAGCAGTTACTCGACTAGCGGGGACAATGAGCAGTTCTTC
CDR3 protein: CASSYSTSGDNEQFF

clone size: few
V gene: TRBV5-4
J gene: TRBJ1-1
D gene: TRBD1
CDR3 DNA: TGTGCCAGCAGTCCCGGTGACAGGGGAAGACTTGAAGCTTTCTTT
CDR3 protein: CASSPGDRGRLEAFF

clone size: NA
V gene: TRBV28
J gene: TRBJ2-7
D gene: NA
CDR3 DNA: TGTGCCAGCTTTCCCGTACCAGGGATCTCCTACGAGCAGTACTTC
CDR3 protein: CASFPVPGISYEQYF

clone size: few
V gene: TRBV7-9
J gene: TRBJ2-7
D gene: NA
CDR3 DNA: TGTGCCAGCAGCCCGAAGGGGCCTTTCGAGCAGTACTTC
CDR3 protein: CASSPKGPFEQYF

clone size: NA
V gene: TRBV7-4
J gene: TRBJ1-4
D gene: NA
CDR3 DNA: TGTGCCAGCACCGACAAAGGGGCAGGACCCTATAATGAAAAACTGTTTTTT
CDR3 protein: CASTDKGAGPYNEKLFF

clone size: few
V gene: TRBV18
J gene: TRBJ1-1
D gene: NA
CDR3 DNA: TGTGCCAGCTCATCTGACAGCTTGAACACTGAAGCTTTCTTT
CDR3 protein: CASSSDSLNTEAFF

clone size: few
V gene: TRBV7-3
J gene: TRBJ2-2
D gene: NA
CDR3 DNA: TGTGCCAGCAGCTTCGGCACCGGGGAGCTGTTTTTT
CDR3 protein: CASSFGTGELFF

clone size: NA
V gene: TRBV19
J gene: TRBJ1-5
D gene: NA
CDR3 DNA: TGTGCCAGTAGTACCTGGACTCAAGGCAATCAGCCCCAGCATTTT
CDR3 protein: CASSTWTQGNQPQHF

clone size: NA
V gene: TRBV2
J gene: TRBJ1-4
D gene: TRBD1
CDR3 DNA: TGTGCCAGCAGAGATGAGACAGGGGGTGAAAAACTGTTTTTT
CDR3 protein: CASRDETGGEKLFF

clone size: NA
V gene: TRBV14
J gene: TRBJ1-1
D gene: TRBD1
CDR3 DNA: TGTGCCAGCAGCCCAACAGGGACAGGAGCTTTCTTT
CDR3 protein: CASSPTGTGAFF

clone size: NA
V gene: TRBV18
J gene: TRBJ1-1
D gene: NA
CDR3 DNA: TGTGCCAGCTCACCGCAAGGAGTGAGGTATAACACTGAAGCTTTCTTT
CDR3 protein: CASSPQGVRYNTEAFF

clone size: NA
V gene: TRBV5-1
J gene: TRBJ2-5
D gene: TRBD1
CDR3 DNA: TGCGCCAGCAGCTCGGGACAGGTTGGGGAGACCCAGTACTTC
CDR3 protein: CASSSGQVGETQYF

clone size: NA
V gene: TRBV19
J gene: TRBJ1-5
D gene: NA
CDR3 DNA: TGTGCCACCTCAAGTGGGGGGTTGGTCGAACCCCAGCATTTT
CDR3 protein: CATSSGGLVEPQHF

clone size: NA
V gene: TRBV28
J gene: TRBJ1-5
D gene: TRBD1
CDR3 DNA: TGTGCCAGCAGATCCGGGACAGGGAATCAGCCCCAGCATTTT
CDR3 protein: CASRSGTGNQPQHF

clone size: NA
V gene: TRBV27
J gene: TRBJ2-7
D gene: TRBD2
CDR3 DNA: TGTGCCAGCAGGCTAGCGGGACCAACCTACGAGCAGTACTTC
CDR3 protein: CASRLAGPTYEQYF

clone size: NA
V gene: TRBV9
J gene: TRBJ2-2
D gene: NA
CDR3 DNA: TGTGCCAGCAGCGTAGCTCGGGTGAGCACCGGGGAGCTGTTTTTT
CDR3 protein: CASSVARVSTGELFF

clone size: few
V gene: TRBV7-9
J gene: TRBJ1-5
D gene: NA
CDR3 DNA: TGTGCCAGCAGCTCAACAGGCAATCAGCCCCAGCATTTT
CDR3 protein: CASSSTGNQPQHF

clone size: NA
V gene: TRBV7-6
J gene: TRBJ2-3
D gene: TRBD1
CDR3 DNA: TGTGCCAGCAGCTCCCAGGGGGTTTCTCCAGATACGCAGTATTTT
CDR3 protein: CASSSQGVSPDTQYF

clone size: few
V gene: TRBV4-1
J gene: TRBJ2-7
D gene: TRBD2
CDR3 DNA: TGCGCCAGCAGCCAAGGCCATAGCGGGAGGAGGTTGGGCGAGCAGTACTTC
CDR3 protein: CASSQGHSGRRLGEQYF

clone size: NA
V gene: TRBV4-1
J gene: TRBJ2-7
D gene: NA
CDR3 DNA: TGCGCCAGCAGCCAAGGTGGGGGGTATGGGGTTTACGAGCAGTACTTC
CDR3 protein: CASSQGGGYGVYEQYF

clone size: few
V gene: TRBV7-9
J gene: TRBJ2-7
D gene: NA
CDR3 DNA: TGTGCCAGCAGCTTCTTAGCCGCCTACGAGCAGTACTTC
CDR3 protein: CASSFLAAYEQYF

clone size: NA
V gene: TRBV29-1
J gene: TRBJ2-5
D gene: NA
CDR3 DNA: TGCAGCGTTGCATTTGGGAGTGCTGGGGAGACCCAGTACTTC
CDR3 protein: CSVAFGSAGETQYF

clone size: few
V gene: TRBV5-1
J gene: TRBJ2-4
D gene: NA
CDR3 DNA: TGCGCCAGCAGCTTGGGAGGAGGGTCGAACATTCAGTACTTC
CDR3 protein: CASSLGGGSNIQYF

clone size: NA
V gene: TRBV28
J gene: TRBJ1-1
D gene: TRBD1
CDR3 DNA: TGTGCCAGCACCCCGGACAGGGGTGGCACTGAAGCTTTCTTT
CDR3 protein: CASTPDRGGTEAFF

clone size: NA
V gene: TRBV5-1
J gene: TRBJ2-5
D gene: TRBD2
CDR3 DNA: TGCGCCAGCAAAACTAGCGGGGGCGGGTACCAAGAGACCCAGTACTTC
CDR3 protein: CASKTSGGGYQETQYF

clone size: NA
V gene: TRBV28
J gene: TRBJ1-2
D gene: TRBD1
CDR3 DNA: TGTGCCAGCTATTCTCTACAGGGGGGAACCTATGGCTACACCTTC
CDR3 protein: CASYSLQGGTYGYTF